Below are 2 T cell receptor beta chains sequenced from a single sample in a study of blood T cell repertoires in COVID-19. TCRdb keeps only in-frame clones here, not all; method: immunoSEQ multiplex PCR. The repertoire consists of roughly 300,000 clones, with about 83% occurring once and the leading ten covering approximately 10%. The specimen sequenced was peripheral blood. These receptor sequences come from a woman aged 45-59 years who had recovered from COVID-19.

The chain is built from TRBV27 and TRBJ1-5; D may be TRBD1 (6 bases). Germline CDR1 is MNHEY and CDR2 is SMNVEV (reference sequence). The CDR3 length is 16 residues. V was trimmed by 6 bases and J by 1 base, leaving 16 bases between them. CDR3 sequence reads: CASSLRAGASNQPQHF. The DNA for the CDR3 is TGTGCCAGCAGCCTCAGAGCAGGGGCAAGCAATCAGCCCCAGCATTTT.

This clone was seen a handful of times. V and J are TRBV3-1 (or the pseudogene TRBV3-2) and TRBJ1-6, with 8 bases lining up with TRBD1. Germline CDR1 is LGHDT and CDR2 is YNNKEL (reference sequence). The CDR3 sequence is 14 residues long. Losses at the gene ends were 3 bases for V and 10 bases for J; bases not matched to a gene: 5. The DNA of the CDR3 is TGTGCCAGCAGCCATGACAGGGGATCCTCACCCCTCCACTTT. This gives the protein CASSHDRGSSPLHF.